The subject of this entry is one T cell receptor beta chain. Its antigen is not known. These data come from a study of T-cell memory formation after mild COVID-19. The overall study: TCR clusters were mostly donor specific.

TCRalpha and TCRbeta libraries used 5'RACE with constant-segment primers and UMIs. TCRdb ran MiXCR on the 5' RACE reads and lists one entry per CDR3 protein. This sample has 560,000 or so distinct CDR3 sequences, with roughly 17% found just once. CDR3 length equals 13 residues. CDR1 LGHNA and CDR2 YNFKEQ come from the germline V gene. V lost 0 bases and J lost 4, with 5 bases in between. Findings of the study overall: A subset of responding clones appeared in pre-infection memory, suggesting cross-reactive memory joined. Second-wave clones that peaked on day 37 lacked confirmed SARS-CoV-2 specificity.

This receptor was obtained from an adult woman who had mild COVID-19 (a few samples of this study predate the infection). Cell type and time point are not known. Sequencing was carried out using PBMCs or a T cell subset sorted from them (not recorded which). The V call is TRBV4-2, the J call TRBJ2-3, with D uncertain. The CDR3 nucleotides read TGTGCCAGCAGCCAAGACCACCCAGATACGCAGTATTTT. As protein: CASSQDHPDTQYF.